Listed below are T cell receptor beta chains from one sample, sequenced in a study of T cell responses to AZD1222 COVID-19 vaccine. Sequenced by immunoSEQ multiplex PCR; TCRdb stores in-frame clones only, minus some. The table records roughly 100,000 clones, around 91% of them present only once. The source material was peripheral blood, sampled 28 days after the second AZD1222 dose. These receptors came from an adult who received the AZD1222 COVID-19 vaccine. CDR3s include the opening cysteine and the closing phenylalanine or tryptophan. The D gene is left open where the match is weak. Clone size, where shown, is once, few, many, or a class for clones that have expanded.

CDR3 protein,CDR3 DNA,V gene,J gene,clone size,D gene
CASSLTTAGLGNTF,TGTGCCAGCAGCTTGACTACAGCCGGCCTCGGGAACACCTTC,TRBV11-1,TRBJ1-2,.,.
CASSYGQYYGYTF,TGTGCCAGCAGTTACGGGCAGTACTATGGCTACACCTTC,TRBV6-5,TRBJ1-2,few,.
CASSEAAGGYNEQFF,TGTGCCAGCAGTGAAGCAGCGGGGGGGTACAATGAGCAGTTCTTC,TRBV6-1,TRBJ2-1,.,TRBD2
CASSLKWGDGYTF,TGCGCCAGCAGCCTCAAGTGGGGGGATGGCTACACCTTC,TRBV5-1,TRBJ1-2,.,.
CSVDTGRNYGYTF,TGCAGCGTTGATACCGGGCGGAACTATGGCTACACCTTC,TRBV29-1,TRBJ1-2,.,.
CASSPPHREAFF,TGTGCCAGCAGCCCCCCTCACCGTGAAGCTTTCTTT,TRBV7-2,TRBJ1-1,.,.
CASRDRHNSPLHF,TGTGCCAGCAGAGACCGTCATAATTCACCCCTCCACTTT,TRBV27,TRBJ1-6,.,.
CASSFQGDNSPLHF,TGTGCCAGCAGTTTCCAGGGGGACAATTCACCCCTCCACTTT,TRBV6-5,TRBJ1-6,.,TRBD1
CASSYGTSWVNEQFF,TGTGCCAGCAGTTATGGGACTAGCTGGGTCAATGAGCAGTTCTTC,TRBV6-5,TRBJ2-1,.,TRBD2
CASSLTTTAAGNTIYF,TGTGCCAGCAGCTTAACAACGACAGCGGCTGGAAACACCATATATTTT,TRBV7-6,TRBJ1-3,.,.
CASSLAGTGNTEAFF,TGTGCCAGCAGCTTGGCCGGGACAGGGAACACTGAAGCTTTCTTT,TRBV5-8,TRBJ1-1,.,TRBD1
CASSPGFNYGYTF,TGTGCCAGCAGCCCAGGATTTAACTATGGCTACACCTTC,TRBV7-9,TRBJ1-2,few,.
CVGRGLGAEAFF,TGTGTCGGCAGGGGGCTGGGGGCTGAAGCTTTCTTT,TRBV7-8,TRBJ1-1,once,TRBD1
CASSLAALTDTQYF,TGTGCCAGCAGCTTAGCGGCCCTCACAGATACGCAGTATTTT,TRBV7-2,TRBJ2-3,.,.
CASSLTTGGAGEKLFF,TGTGCCAGCAGCTTAACAACAGGGGGCGCGGGTGAAAAACTGTTTTTT,TRBV13,TRBJ1-4,once,TRBD1
CASSSRQGFAVLSYTF,TGTGCCAGCAGCTCCCGGCAAGGTTTTGCTGTTTTGAGCTACACCTTC,TRBV7-8,TRBJ1-2,few,.
CASSGGQGAYNEQFF,TGCGCCAGCAGCGGGGGACAGGGGGCTTACAATGAGCAGTTCTTC,TRBV5-1,TRBJ2-1,.,TRBD1
CASGDPFTDEQYF,TGTGCCAGCGGAGACCCCTTTACGGACGAGCAGTACTTC,TRBV3-1/TRBV3-2,TRBJ2-7,.,.
CASSSRRVPFYSNQPQHF,TGTGCCAGCAGCTCTCGGCGGGTACCCTTCTATAGCAATCAGCCCCAGCATTTT,TRBV21-1,TRBJ1-5,.,.
CASSQEVGEKLFF,TGTGCCAGCAGCCAAGAGGTAGGGGAGAAGCTGTTTTTT,TRBV3-1/TRBV3-2,TRBJ1-4,.,.
CASSEYLAGGTDTQYF,TGTGCCAGCAGTGAATATTTAGCGGGGGGCACAGATACGCAGTATTTT,TRBV25-1,TRBJ2-3,.,TRBD2
CASTGGGSTDTQYF,TGTGCCTCCACGGGTGGGGGAAGCACAGATACGCAGTATTTT,TRBV24-1,TRBJ2-3,.,.
CASSSYEGVYGYTF,TGTGCCAGCAGCTCTTACGAGGGGGTCTATGGCTACACCTTC,TRBV5-6,TRBJ1-2,.,.
CASSSGTYPGGNGYTF,TGTGCCAGCAGTTCCGGGACCTACCCCGGAGGAAATGGCTACACCTTC,TRBV6-5,TRBJ1-2,once,.
CASSYSNRGTEAFF,TGTGCCAGCAGTTACTCGAACAGGGGCACTGAAGCTTTCTTT,TRBV6-2/TRBV6-3,TRBJ1-1,.,TRBD1
CASSFNGGVFYEQYF,TGTGCCAGCAGTTTCAATGGTGGGGTCTTCTACGAGCAGTACTTC,TRBV28,TRBJ2-7,.,.
CASSSRDTYEQYF,TGTGCCAGCAGCTCCCGAGACACCTACGAGCAGTACTTC,TRBV14,TRBJ2-7,.,.
CSASIQGTEKLFF,TGCAGTGCTAGTATACAGGGGACTGAAAAACTGTTTTTT,TRBV20-1,TRBJ1-4,.,TRBD1
CASSLDSQGATGELFF,TGTGCCAGCAGCTTAGATTCCCAGGGGGCGACCGGGGAGCTGTTTTTT,TRBV11-3,TRBJ2-2,.,TRBD1
CASSSRGGSDPMIGYTF,TGCGCCAGCAGCTCCCGCGGAGGCTCCGACCCTATGATAGGCTACACCTTC,TRBV5-1,TRBJ1-2,.,.
CASSLSRDRGQPQHF,TGTGCCAGCAGCTTAAGCCGGGACAGGGGTCAGCCCCAGCATTTT,TRBV7-9,TRBJ1-5,.,TRBD1
CASSQIRGAPQHF,TGTGCCAGCAGCCAAATTAGGGGCGCGCCCCAGCATTTT,TRBV14,TRBJ1-5,.,.
CASSETRAAGGPLDTQYF,TGTGCCAGCAGTGAAACCCGGGCAGCGGGGGGTCCCTTAGATACGCAGTATTTT,TRBV2,TRBJ2-3,once,TRBD2
CASSARYSGSEQYF,TGTGCCAGTAGTGCCCGGTATTCTGGGAGCGAGCAGTACTTC,TRBV19,TRBJ2-7,.,.
CASSQAGTPPTGELFF,TGCGCCAGCAGCCAAGCCGGGACACCTCCCACCGGGGAGCTGTTTTTT,TRBV4-3,TRBJ2-2,.,.